A single sample is the source of the 21 T cell receptor beta chains below, sequenced in a study of blood T cell repertoires in COVID-19. Measured with immunoSEQ multiplex PCR; TCRdb has only the in-frame clones, and not every one. The repertoire holds some 390,000 clones, with over 85% as singletons. What was sequenced was PBMCs or T cells enriched from blood (not recorded which). These receptors originate from a woman aged 30 to 39 who had recovered from COVID-19.

This clone was seen just once. The genes are TRBV29-1 and TRBJ2-2; D is unresolved. The CDR3 is 13 amino acids. Germline values: CDR1 SQVTM, CDR2 ANQGSEA. Trimming cost V 6 bases and J 6 bases, with 14 bases left between them. CDR3 sequence reads: CSVAITNAGELFF. Here the CDR3 DNA reads TGCAGCGTGGCCATAACAAACGCCGGGGAGCTGTTTTTT.

This chain connects TRBV12-5 to TRBJ1-3, with TRBD1 as a possible D gene (6 bases). The V end was cut by 7 bases, the J end by 5 bases, with 15 bases between. Germline CDR1 is LGHNT and CDR2 is FRNRAP. The CDR3 contains 14 residues. CDR3 nucleotides: TGTGCTAGTGACAATCTTGGGGGCCGAAACACCATATATTTT. Its translation: CASDNLGGRNTIYF.

The chain is built from TRBV5-5 and TRBJ1-2, with a weak D call TRBD1 (5 bases). CDR1 is SGHKS and CDR2 is YYEKEE in the germline V gene (reference sequence). Trimming took 0 bases from V and 8 from J, leaving 17 bases between them. The CDR3 runs 15 residues. CDR3 nucleotides: TGTGCCAGCAGCTTGGGTAATGTTTGGGGGGACGGCTACACCTTC. This sequence encodes CASSLGNVWGDGYTF.

The gene calls are TRBV7-9 and TRBJ1-1; D is perhaps TRBD1 (5 bases). V lost 7 bases and J lost 2, with 14 bases in between. Germline values: CDR1 SEHNR, CDR2 FQNEAQ (reference sequence). There are 14 residues in the CDR3. CDR3 protein: CASTSKGANTEAFF. DNA for the CDR3: TGTGCCAGCACCTCAAAAGGGGCCAACACTGAAGCTTTCTTT.

This rearrangement joins TRBV28 to TRBJ1-2; 7 bases are a match to TRBD1. J gave up 6 bases and V 7 bases, and 5 bases lay outside the gene matches. The CDR3 extends over 12 amino acids. In germline, CDR1 is MDHEN, CDR2 SYDVKM. The CDR3 here is CASTTGPDGYTF. CDR3 nucleotide sequence: TGTGCCAGCACGACAGGGCCCGATGGCTACACCTTC.

The chain is built from TRBV28 and TRBJ1-3, with D possibly matching TRBD1 (5 bases). This CDR3 is built from 13 residues. The V end was cut by 2 bases, the J end by 8 bases, with 10 bases between. Germline V CDR1 and CDR2: MDHEN, SYDVKM. CDR3 bases: TGTGCCAGCAGTTTACAGACAGCAGACACCATATATTTT. Translation gives CASSLQTADTIYF.

The chain combines TRBV6-4 with TRBJ1-5; 7 nucleotides align to TRBD1. Looked up from germline, CDR1 is MRHNA and CDR2 is SNTAGT. This CDR3 region has 16 residues. V lost 0 bases to trimming and J lost 3 bases; unmatched junction nucleotides: 5. CDR3 DNA sequence: TGTGCCAGCAGTGACTCGAGGCAGGGGGTCAATCAGCCCCAGCATTTT. Its translation is CASSDSRQGVNQPQHF.

The chain carries TRBV30 and TRBJ1-2, with D perhaps TRBD1 (6 bases). Germline V gives CDR1 GTSNPN, CDR2 SVGIG (reference sequence). With 5 bases removed from V and 8 bases from J, the gap between germline ends came to 15 bases. The CDR3 totals 12 residues. The CDR3 here is CAWLKQGYGYTF. The CDR3 DNA reads TGTGCCTGGTTAAAACAGGGCTACGGCTACACCTTC.

The rearrangement joins TRBV5-1 to TRBJ1-6, with D possibly being TRBD1 (5 bases). CDR3 size: 17 residues. Germline V gene sequence: CDR1 SGHRS, CDR2 YFSETQ. The V and J ends lost 4 bases and 0 bases respectively, with 14 bases between them. This CDR3 is CASSQNRLSSYNSPLHF. CDR3 bases: TGCGCCAGCAGCCAAAACAGGTTGAGCTCCTATAATTCACCCCTCCACTTT.

The rearrangement uses TRBV14 and TRBJ2-1; TRBD2 agrees at 8 bases. Trimming cost V 3 bases and J 7 bases; bases outside gene matches: 8. CDR1 and CDR2 from the germline V gene are SGHDN and FVKESK. The CDR3 sequence is 15 residues long. CDR3 sequence: CASSQSGGPWNEQFF. CDR3 DNA sequence: TGTGCCAGCAGCCAGTCGGGAGGGCCTTGGAATGAGCAGTTCTTC.

In its sample, this clone was seen a few times. This chain links TRBV29-1 with TRBJ2-2, with D unresolved. There are 11 residues in the CDR3. Germline V gene sequence: CDR1 SQVTM, CDR2 ANQGSEA. V was cut by 8 bases and J by 6 bases, with 10 bases left in between. The CDR3 nucleotides read TGCAGCACGACTGAGGCCGGGGAGCTGTTTTTT. Amino acid sequence: CSTTEAGELFF.

The rearrangement joins TRBV11-2 to TRBJ1-5, with D uncertain. Germline CDR1 and CDR2: SGHAT and FQNNGV. The CDR3 has 16 residues. V lost 0 bases to trimming and J lost 4 bases, with 13 bases between them. CDR3 protein: CASSLDFYRSNQPQHF. The CDR3 coding sequence is TGTGCCAGCAGCTTAGATTTTTACAGAAGTAATCAGCCCCAGCATTTT.

This chain links TRBV14 with TRBJ2-7; 8 positions agree with TRBD2. Unmatched junction bases numbered 6, after V lost 4 bases and J lost 1 base. The V gene's germline CDR1 is SGHDN and CDR2 FVKESK. The length of the CDR3 is 15 residues. The CDR3 DNA sequence: TGTGCCAGCAGCCCAGCCGCGGGAGGTTCCTACGAGCAGTACTTC. It encodes CASSPAAGGSYEQYF.

The table lists this clone with a few counts. The chain is built from TRBV25-1 and TRBJ2-7, with a possible D match to TRBD2 (6 bases). Germline loops: CDR1 MGHDK, CDR2 SYGVNS. Trimming cost V 2 bases and J 0 bases, with 11 bases left between them. The CDR3 has 15 amino acids. The CDR3 spells CASSELGGVSYEQYF. The DNA of the CDR3 is TGTGCCAGCAGTGAACTGGGCGGGGTCTCCTACGAGCAGTACTTC.

The chain carries TRBV29-1 and TRBJ1-2; D possibly corresponds to TRBD1 (5 bases). This CDR3 is 16 amino acids long. CDR1 is SQVTM, CDR2 ANQGSEA, per germline. Trimming shortened V by 1 base and J by 0 bases, and 15 bases separated the two germline ends. The CDR3 sequence: CSVEGLVDSANYGYTF. The CDR3, as DNA: TGCAGCGTTGAAGGTTTAGTCGACAGTGCTAACTATGGCTACACCTTC. The variable domain in full, completed from reference TRBV29-1 and TRBJ1-2, reads SAVISQKPSRDICQRGTSLTIQCQVDSQVTMMFWYRQQPGQSLTLIATANQGSEATYESGFVIDKFPISRPNLTFSTLTVSNMSPEDSSIYLCSVEGLVDSANYGYTFGSGTRLTVV.

The chain has TRBV25-1 and TRBJ2-7; 8 bases agree with TRBD1. V was clipped by 4 bases and J by 1 base; unmatched bases: 9. This CDR3 has 16 amino acids. Germline-derived CDR1 and CDR2 are MGHDK and SYGVNS. The CDR3 DNA follows: TGTGCCAGCAGTGGATCAGGACAGGGAAGATCCTACGAGCAGTACTTC. Protein sequence: CASSGSGQGRSYEQYF.

The table lists this clone with a few counts. This chain uses TRBV7-2 with TRBJ2-2, with D maybe TRBD1 (5 bases). Trimming stripped 2 bases from V and 2 bases from J, with 6 bases between. The germline V gene encodes CDR1 SGHTA and CDR2 FQGNSA. The CDR3 covers 14 residues. CDR3 coding DNA: TGTGCCAGCAGCTTACAGGGAAACACCGGGGAGCTGTTTTTT. The encoded protein is CASSLQGNTGELFF. Together with reference TRBV7-2 and TRBJ2-2, the CDR3 gives the full variable domain: GAGVSQSPSNKVTEKGKDVELRCDPISGHTALYWYRQSLGQGLEFLIYFQGNSAPDKSGLPSDRFSAERTGGSVSTLTIQRTQQEDSAVYLCASSLQGNTGELFFGEGSRLTVL.

This rearrangement joins TRBV5-5 to TRBJ1-5; maybe TRBD1 (5 bases). The length of the CDR3 is 17 residues. The V gene lost 4 bases and the J gene lost 4 bases, with 21 bases spanning the gap. Germline V gene lookup returns CDR1 SGHKS and CDR2 YYEKEE (reference sequence). CDR3 sequence: CASSPVYAEGVNQPQHF. The CDR3, as DNA: TGTGCCAGCAGCCCCGTCTACGCGGAAGGGGTGAATCAGCCCCAGCATTTT.

The chain employs TRBV10-3 and TRBJ2-3, with unresolved D. CDR1 is ENHRY, CDR2 SYGVKD, per germline. V was trimmed by 0 bases and J by 1 base, leaving 5 bases between them. There are 14 residues in the CDR3. The CDR3 loop is CAISESPGTDTQYF. The CDR3 DNA reads as TGTGCCATCAGTGAGTCTCCAGGCACAGATACGCAGTATTTT.

The chain uses TRBV18 and TRBJ2-3; 11 nucleotides line up with TRBD1. The germline V gene has CDR1 KGHSH and CDR2 LQKENI. Unmatched junction bases numbered 2, after V lost 4 bases and J lost 2 bases. This CDR3 contains 15 residues. In DNA, the CDR3 is TGTGCCAGCTCACGGGACAGGGGGGACACAGATACGCAGTATTTT. Its protein is CASSRDRGDTDTQYF.

This chain connects TRBV27 to TRBJ1-2; D ambiguous. The germline V gene encodes CDR1 MNHEY and CDR2 SMNVEV (reference sequence). The CDR3 is made up of 14 amino acids. With 2 bases removed from V and 6 bases from J, the gap between germline ends came to 13 bases. In DNA form, the CDR3 reads TGTGCCAGCAGTTTAGGAGGAGGATGGGATGGCTACACCTTC. It codes for CASSLGGGWDGYTF.